The rows below give T cell receptor beta chains drawn from one sample of a study of OX40 agonist ivuxolimab in advanced cancers. The method was immunoSEQ multiplex PCR; TCRdb's version includes in-frame clones alone and lacks a portion of them. The repertoire consists of about 20,000 clones, with around three quarters occurring once and the leading ten covering more than 25%. This sample comprised CD4+ or CD8+ T cells sorted from blood, obtained in a trial of the OX40 agonist ivuxolimab. The receptors here all came from an adult with an advanced solid tumor such as melanoma, head and neck, liver or kidney cancer. Both conserved end residues are part of each CDR3. The D gene is left open where the match is weak. Size is omitted from some rows. Given values are once, few, many or a class for expanded clones.

clone_size: .; d_call: .; j_call: TRBJ2-7; v_call: TRBV5-6; cdr3_nt: TGTGCCAGCAGCTTTTGGCAGTCCTTCTCCTACGAGCAGTACTTC; cdr3_aa: CASSFWQSFSYEQYF
clone_size: few; d_call: .; j_call: TRBJ2-7; v_call: TRBV5-1; cdr3_nt: TGCGCCAGCAGCTTCGCAGACGAGCAGTACTTC; cdr3_aa: CASSFADEQYF
clone_size: .; d_call: TRBD2; j_call: TRBJ2-7; v_call: TRBV19; cdr3_nt: TGTGCCAGTAGTAAGACTAGCGGGGGCCCCTACGAGCAGTACTTC; cdr3_aa: CASSKTSGGPYEQYF
clone_size: few; d_call: .; j_call: TRBJ1-5; v_call: TRBV7-2; cdr3_nt: TGTGCCAGCAGCTTAGCAGGGGATAGTAGCAATCAGCCCCAGCATTTT; cdr3_aa: CASSLAGDSSNQPQHF
clone_size: few; d_call: .; j_call: TRBJ1-4; v_call: TRBV19; cdr3_nt: TGTGCCAGTTCCTCGGAGGGTAATGAAAAACTGTTTTTT; cdr3_aa: CASSSEGNEKLFF
clone_size: .; d_call: .; j_call: TRBJ1-1; v_call: TRBV10-1; cdr3_nt: TGCGCCAGCAGCCCCGGGGGGGGCACTGAAGCTTTCTTT; cdr3_aa: CASSPGGGTEAFF
clone_size: few; d_call: TRBD2; j_call: TRBJ2-7; v_call: TRBV6-1; cdr3_nt: TGTGCCAGCAACCAGCGGGGGGCTTCCTACGAGCAGTACTTC; cdr3_aa: CASNQRGASYEQYF
clone_size: once; d_call: .; j_call: TRBJ1-4; v_call: TRBV4-2; cdr3_nt: TGTGCCAGCAGCCATCAATCCCATGAGTGGCTCAATGAAAAACTGTTTTTT; cdr3_aa: CASSHQSHEWLNEKLFF
clone_size: .; d_call: TRBD2; j_call: TRBJ2-7; v_call: TRBV2; cdr3_nt: TGTGCCAGCAGTGAAGGCTCTAGCGGGTCCTCCTACGAGCAGTACTTC; cdr3_aa: CASSEGSSGSSYEQYF
clone_size: .; d_call: .; j_call: TRBJ1-5; v_call: TRBV9; cdr3_nt: TGTGCCAGCAGCCTAGGGTCCAACAATCAGCCCCAGCATTTT; cdr3_aa: CASSLGSNNQPQHF
clone_size: .; d_call: .; j_call: TRBJ2-7; v_call: TRBV27; cdr3_nt: TGTGCCAGCAGCCTTGGAGGGGAGATCTACGAGCAGTACTTC; cdr3_aa: CASSLGGEIYEQYF
clone_size: once; d_call: .; j_call: TRBJ1-3; v_call: TRBV10-1; cdr3_nt: TGCGCCAGCAGCTCCGACAGGAACTCTGGAAACACCATATATTTT; cdr3_aa: CASSSDRNSGNTIYF
clone_size: .; d_call: TRBD1; j_call: TRBJ2-1; v_call: TRBV29-1; cdr3_nt: TGCAGCGTGGACAGGGGGGGCAATGAGCAGTTCTTC; cdr3_aa: CSVDRGGNEQFF
clone_size: .; d_call: .; j_call: TRBJ2-1; v_call: TRBV27; cdr3_nt: TGTGCCAGCAGTTTAGGTATCCTCTACAATGAGCAGTTCTTC; cdr3_aa: CASSLGILYNEQFF
clone_size: .; d_call: .; j_call: TRBJ2-2; v_call: TRBV30; cdr3_nt: TGTGCCTGGAGTGCCCCCGGGGAGCTGTTTTTT; cdr3_aa: CAWSAPGELFF
clone_size: few; d_call: .; j_call: TRBJ1-2; v_call: TRBV4-3; cdr3_nt: TGCGCCAGCAGCCAAGGAGCAGGGGTGATAAGCTACACCTTC; cdr3_aa: CASSQGAGVISYTF
clone_size: few; d_call: .; j_call: TRBJ1-5; v_call: TRBV21-1; cdr3_nt: TGTGCCAGCAGCAAAAAACAGATAAGACAGCCCCAGCATTTT; cdr3_aa: CASSKKQIRQPQHF
clone_size: .; d_call: .; j_call: TRBJ2-1; v_call: TRBV6-6; cdr3_nt: TGTGCCAGCATCCCGCTCGGGGGCGAATACAATGAGCAGTTCTTC; cdr3_aa: CASIPLGGEYNEQFF
clone_size: .; d_call: .; j_call: TRBJ1-5; v_call: TRBV28; cdr3_nt: TGTGCCAGCAGTTATCAGCCCCAGCATTTT; cdr3_aa: CASSYQPQHF
clone_size: few; d_call: .; j_call: TRBJ2-7; v_call: TRBV28; cdr3_nt: TGTGCCAGCAGTTTTGTCAGTGCCTACGAGCAGTACTTC; cdr3_aa: CASSFVSAYEQYF
clone_size: few; d_call: .; j_call: TRBJ1-1; v_call: TRBV2; cdr3_nt: TGTGCCAGCACACTTGGACTAAAAAACACTGAAGCTTTCTTT; cdr3_aa: CASTLGLKNTEAFF
clone_size: .; d_call: .; j_call: TRBJ2-7; v_call: TRBV9; cdr3_nt: TGTGCCAGCAGCTCTGACTCCTACGAGCAGTACTTC; cdr3_aa: CASSSDSYEQYF
clone_size: .; d_call: TRBD2; j_call: TRBJ2-2; v_call: TRBV27; cdr3_nt: TGTGCCAGCACCATTAGCGGGAGCAGCTTTTACGGGGAGCTGTTTTTT; cdr3_aa: CASTISGSSFYGELFF
clone_size: .; d_call: TRBD1; j_call: TRBJ2-7; v_call: TRBV2; cdr3_nt: TGTGCCATACGGACAGGGGCCGAGCAGTACTTC; cdr3_aa: CAIRTGAEQYF
clone_size: .; d_call: TRBD2; j_call: TRBJ2-7; v_call: TRBV25-1; cdr3_nt: TGTGCCAGCAGTGAATGGGGGGGGTCCGATTACGAGCAGTACTTC; cdr3_aa: CASSEWGGSDYEQYF
clone_size: .; d_call: TRBD1; j_call: TRBJ2-7; v_call: TRBV29-1; cdr3_nt: TGCAGCGTGCGGGCGGGACAGGTGTCTGAGCAGTACTTC; cdr3_aa: CSVRAGQVSEQYF
clone_size: .; d_call: .; j_call: TRBJ2-3; v_call: TRBV13; cdr3_nt: TGTGCCAGCAGCCTATTAGACACCACAGATACGCAGTATTTT; cdr3_aa: CASSLLDTTDTQYF
clone_size: once; d_call: .; j_call: TRBJ2-7; v_call: TRBV11-2; cdr3_nt: TGTGCCAGCAGCTTAGGGGCAGGGCACGAGCAGTACTTC; cdr3_aa: CASSLGAGHEQYF
clone_size: .; d_call: .; j_call: TRBJ1-1; v_call: TRBV5-6; cdr3_nt: TGTGCCAGCAGCACCGGTAATTGGGAACCGGGACGGATGAACACTGAAGCTTTCTTT; cdr3_aa: CASSTGNWEPGRMNTEAFF
clone_size: .; d_call: .; j_call: TRBJ2-6; v_call: TRBV27; cdr3_nt: TGTGCCAGCAGTGATCTAGGGAGCTCTGGGGCCAACGTCCTGACTTTC; cdr3_aa: CASSDLGSSGANVLTF
clone_size: .; d_call: TRBD1; j_call: TRBJ2-7; v_call: TRBV7-9; cdr3_nt: TGTGCCAGCAGCTTCGGGACAGGGGTGAGCCACGAGCAGTACTTC; cdr3_aa: CASSFGTGVSHEQYF